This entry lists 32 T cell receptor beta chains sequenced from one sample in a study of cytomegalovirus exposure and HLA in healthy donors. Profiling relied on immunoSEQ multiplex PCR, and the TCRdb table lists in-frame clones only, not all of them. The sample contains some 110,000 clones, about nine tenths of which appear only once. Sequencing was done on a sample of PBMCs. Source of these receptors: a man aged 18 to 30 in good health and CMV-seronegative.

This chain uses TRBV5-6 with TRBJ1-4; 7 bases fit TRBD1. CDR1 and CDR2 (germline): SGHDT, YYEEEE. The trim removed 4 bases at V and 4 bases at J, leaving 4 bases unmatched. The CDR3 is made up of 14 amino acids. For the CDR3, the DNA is TGTGCCAGCAGCCTCCGGGACAGTAATGAAAAACTGTTTTTT. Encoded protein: CASSLRDSNEKLFF.

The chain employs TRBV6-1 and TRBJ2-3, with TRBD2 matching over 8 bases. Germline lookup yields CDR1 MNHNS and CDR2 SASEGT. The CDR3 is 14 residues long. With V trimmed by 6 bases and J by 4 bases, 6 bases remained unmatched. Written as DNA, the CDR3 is TGTGCCAGCAGAATAGCGCGGGGGGCAGATACGCAGTATTTT. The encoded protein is CASRIARGADTQYF.

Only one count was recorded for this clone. CDR3 DNA sequence: TGTGCCAGCAGCCAAACCGGGACAGGCATCTCCTACAATGAGCAGTTCTTC. Protein sequence: CASSQTGTGISYNEQFF. The rearrangement links TRBV14 to TRBJ2-1; TRBD1 agrees at 8 bases. The CDR3 runs to 17 residues. Unmatched junction bases numbered 6, after V lost 2 bases and J lost 0 bases. Germline assignment: CDR1 SGHDN and CDR2 FVKESK.

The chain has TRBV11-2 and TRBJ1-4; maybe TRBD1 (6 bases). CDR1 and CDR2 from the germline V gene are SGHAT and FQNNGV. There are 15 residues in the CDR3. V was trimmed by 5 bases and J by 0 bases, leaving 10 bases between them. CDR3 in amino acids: CASSKWTATNEKLFF. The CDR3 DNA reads TGTGCCAGCAGCAAATGGACAGCAACTAATGAAAAACTGTTTTTT.

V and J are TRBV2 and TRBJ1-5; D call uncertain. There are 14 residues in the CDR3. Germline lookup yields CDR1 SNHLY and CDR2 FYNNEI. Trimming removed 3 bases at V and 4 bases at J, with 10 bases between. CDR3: CASSEVLDNQPQHF. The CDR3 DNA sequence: TGTGCCAGCAGTGAGGTGTTAGATAATCAGCCCCAGCATTTT.

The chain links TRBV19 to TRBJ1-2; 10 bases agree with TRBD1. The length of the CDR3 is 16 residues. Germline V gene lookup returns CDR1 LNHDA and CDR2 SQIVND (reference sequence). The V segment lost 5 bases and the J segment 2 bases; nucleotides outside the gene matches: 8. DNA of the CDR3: TGTGCCAGTAGTCCCATCGACAGGGGGCGCAACTATGGCTACACCTTC. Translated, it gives CASSPIDRGRNYGYTF.

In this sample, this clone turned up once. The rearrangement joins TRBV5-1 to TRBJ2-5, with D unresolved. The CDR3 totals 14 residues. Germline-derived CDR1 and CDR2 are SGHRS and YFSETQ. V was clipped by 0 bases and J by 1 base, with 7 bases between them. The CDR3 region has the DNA TGCGCCAGCAGCTTGGACCCGGGCCAAGAGACCCAGTACTTC. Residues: CASSLDPGQETQYF. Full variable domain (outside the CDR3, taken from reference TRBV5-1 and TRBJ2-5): KAGVTQTPRYLIKTRGQQVTLSCSPISGHRSVSWYQQTPGQGLQFLFEYFSETQRNKGNFPGRFSGRQFSNSRSEMNVSTLELGDSALYLCASSLDPGQETQYFGPGTRLLVL.

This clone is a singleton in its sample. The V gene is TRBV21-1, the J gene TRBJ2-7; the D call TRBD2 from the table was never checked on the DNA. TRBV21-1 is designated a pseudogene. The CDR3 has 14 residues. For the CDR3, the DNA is TGTGCCTACAGCGTTGAGGGAGTCTCCTACGAGCAGTACTTC. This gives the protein CAYSVEGVSYEQYF.

The CDR3 coding sequence is TGCGCCAGCAGCCAAGATTTGGGGCCTGGCGGGGGTTATAGCAATCAGCCCCAGCATTTT. This encodes CASSQDLGPGGGYSNQPQHF. V is TRBV4-3 and J is TRBJ1-5; a weak D match, TRBD1 (5 bases). V was shortened by 0 bases and J by 0 bases, with 21 bases between the two germline ends. Germline loops: CDR1 LGHNA, CDR2 YSLEER. The CDR3 consists of 20 residues.

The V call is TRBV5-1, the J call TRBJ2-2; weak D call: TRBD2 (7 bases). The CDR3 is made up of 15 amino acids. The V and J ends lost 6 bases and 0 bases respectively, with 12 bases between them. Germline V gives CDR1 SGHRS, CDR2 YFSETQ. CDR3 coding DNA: TGCGCCAGCAAATGGCGGGGGCCGAACACCGGGGAGCTGTTTTTT. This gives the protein CASKWRGPNTGELFF. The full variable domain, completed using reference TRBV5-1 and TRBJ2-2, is KAGVTQTPRYLIKTRGQQVTLSCSPISGHRSVSWYQQTPGQGLQFLFEYFSETQRNKGNFPGRFSGRQFSNSRSEMNVSTLELGDSALYLCASKWRGPNTGELFFGEGSRLTVL.

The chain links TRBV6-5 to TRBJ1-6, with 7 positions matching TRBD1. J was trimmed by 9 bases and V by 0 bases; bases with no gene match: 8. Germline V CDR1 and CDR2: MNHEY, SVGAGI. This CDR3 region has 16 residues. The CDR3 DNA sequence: TGTGCCAGCAGTTACTCCAGGGGGGCGCGAATTTCACCCCTCCACTTT. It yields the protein CASSYSRGARISPLHF.

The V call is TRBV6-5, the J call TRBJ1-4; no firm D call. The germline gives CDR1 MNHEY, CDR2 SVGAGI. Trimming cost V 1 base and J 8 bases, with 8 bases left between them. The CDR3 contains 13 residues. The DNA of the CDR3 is TGTGCCAGCAGTTACTTAACAGACGAAAAACTGTTTTTT. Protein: CASSYLTDEKLFF.

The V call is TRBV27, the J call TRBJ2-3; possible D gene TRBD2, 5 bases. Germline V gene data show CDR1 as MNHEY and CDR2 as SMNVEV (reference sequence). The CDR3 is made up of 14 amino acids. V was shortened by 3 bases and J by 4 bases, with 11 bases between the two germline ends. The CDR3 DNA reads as TGTGCCAGCAGTTTTATCGGGAACCCAGATACGCAGTATTTT. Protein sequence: CASSFIGNPDTQYF.

The CDR3 DNA sequence: TGCGCCAGCAGCTTTCCGGGACAGGGCTACAATGAGCAGTTCTTC. Its protein is CASSFPGQGYNEQFF. J is TRBJ2-1 and V is TRBV5-1, with 9 bases aligning to TRBD1. The junction had 3 bases not matched to a gene; V was cut back by 2 bases and J by 3 bases. CDR1 is SGHRS and CDR2 is YFSETQ in the germline V gene. There are 15 residues in the CDR3.

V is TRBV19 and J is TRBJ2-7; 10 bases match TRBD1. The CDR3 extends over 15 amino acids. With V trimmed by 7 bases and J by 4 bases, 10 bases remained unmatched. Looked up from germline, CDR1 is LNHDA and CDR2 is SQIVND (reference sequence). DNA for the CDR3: TGTGCCAGTAACCCAATGACAGGGGGCTTTTACGAGCAGTACTTC. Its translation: CASNPMTGGFYEQYF.

CDR3 in amino acids: CASSLGSATNEKLFF. As DNA, the CDR3 is TGCGCCAGCAGCTTGGGCAGTGCAACTAATGAAAAACTGTTTTTT. This rearrangement joins TRBV5-1 to TRBJ1-4; D gene ambiguous. V gave up 0 bases and J gave up 0 bases, with 6 bases separating them. Germline V gives CDR1 SGHRS, CDR2 YFSETQ. This CDR3 spans 15 amino acids.

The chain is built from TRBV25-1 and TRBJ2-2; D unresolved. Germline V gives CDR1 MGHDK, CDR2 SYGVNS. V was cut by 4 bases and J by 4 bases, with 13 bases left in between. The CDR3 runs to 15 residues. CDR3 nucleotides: TGTGCCAGCAGTGCCGGTTCATTAGTCACCGGGGAGCTGTTTTTT. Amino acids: CASSAGSLVTGELFF.

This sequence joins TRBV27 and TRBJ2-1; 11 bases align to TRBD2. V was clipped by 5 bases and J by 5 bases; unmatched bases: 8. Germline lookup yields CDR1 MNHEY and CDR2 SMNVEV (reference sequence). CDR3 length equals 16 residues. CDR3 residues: CASSGGTSGLDNEQFF. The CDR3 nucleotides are TGTGCCAGCAGTGGAGGGACTAGCGGACTCGACAATGAGCAGTTCTTC.

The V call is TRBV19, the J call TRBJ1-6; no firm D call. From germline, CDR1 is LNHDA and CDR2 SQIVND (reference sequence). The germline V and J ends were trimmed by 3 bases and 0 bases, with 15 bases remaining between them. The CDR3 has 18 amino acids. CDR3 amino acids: CASSIEGVASSYNSPLHF. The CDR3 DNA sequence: TGTGCCAGTAGTATCGAGGGAGTGGCAAGCTCCTATAATTCACCCCTCCACTTT.

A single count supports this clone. The CDR3 loop reads CASIRDSGTDTQYF. The CDR3 nucleotides are TGTGCCAGCATACGGGACAGTGGCACAGATACGCAGTATTTT. This chain uses TRBV28 with TRBJ2-3; 7 bases agree with TRBD1. CDR3 length equals 14 residues. Unmatched junction bases numbered 5, after V lost 7 bases and J lost 1 base. The germline CDR1 and CDR2 sequences are MDHEN and SYDVKM.

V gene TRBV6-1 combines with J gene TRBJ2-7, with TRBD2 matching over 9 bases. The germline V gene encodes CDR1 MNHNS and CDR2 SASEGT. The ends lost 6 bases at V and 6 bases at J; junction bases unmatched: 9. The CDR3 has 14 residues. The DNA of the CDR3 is TGTGCCAGCAGATCGACTAGCGGCGGGCGCGAGCAGTACTTC. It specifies CASRSTSGGREQYF.

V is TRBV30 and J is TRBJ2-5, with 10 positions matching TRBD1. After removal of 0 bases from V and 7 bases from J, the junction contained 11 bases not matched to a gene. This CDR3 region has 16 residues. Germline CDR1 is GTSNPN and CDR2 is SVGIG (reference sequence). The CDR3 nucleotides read TGTGCCTGGAGTGTACGAGGGACAGGGGTAGGTGGGACCCAGTACTTC. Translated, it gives CAWSVRGTGVGGTQYF. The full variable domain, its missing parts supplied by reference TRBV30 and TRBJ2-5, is SQTIHQWPATLVQPVGSPLSLECTVEGTSNPNLYWYRQAAGRGLQLLFYSVGIGQISSEVPQNLSASRPQDRQFILSSKKLLLSDSGFYLCAWSVRGTGVGGTQYFGPGTRLLVL.

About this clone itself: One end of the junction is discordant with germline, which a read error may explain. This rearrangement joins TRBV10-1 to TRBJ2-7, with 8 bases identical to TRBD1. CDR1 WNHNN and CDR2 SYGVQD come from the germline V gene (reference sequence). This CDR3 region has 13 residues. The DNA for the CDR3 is TGCGCCAGCAGTGAAGGACAGGGCAGCTTAAGAATCTTC. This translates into CASSEGQGSLRIF.

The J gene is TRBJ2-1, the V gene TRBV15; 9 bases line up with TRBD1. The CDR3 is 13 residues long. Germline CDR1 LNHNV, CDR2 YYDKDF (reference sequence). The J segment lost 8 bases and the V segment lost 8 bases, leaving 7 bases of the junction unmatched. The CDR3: CATAAGTGYEQFF. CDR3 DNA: TGTGCCACCGCCGCAGGGACAGGGTATGAGCAGTTCTTC.

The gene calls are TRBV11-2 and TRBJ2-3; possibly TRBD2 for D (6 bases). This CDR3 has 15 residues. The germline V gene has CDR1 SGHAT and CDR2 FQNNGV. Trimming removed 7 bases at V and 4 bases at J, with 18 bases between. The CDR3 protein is CASTLHGSFPDTQYF. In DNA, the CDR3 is TGTGCCAGCACCCTACACGGGAGTTTCCCAGATACGCAGTATTTT.

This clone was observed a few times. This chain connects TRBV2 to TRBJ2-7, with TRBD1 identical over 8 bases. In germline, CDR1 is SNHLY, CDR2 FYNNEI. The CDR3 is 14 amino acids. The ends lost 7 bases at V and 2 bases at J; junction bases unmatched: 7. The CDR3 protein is CASIGRDRTYEQYF. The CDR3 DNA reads TGTGCCAGCATTGGAAGGGACAGGACCTACGAGCAGTACTTC. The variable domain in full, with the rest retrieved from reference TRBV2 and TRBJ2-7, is EPEVTQTPSHQVTQMGQEVILRCVPISNHLYFYWYRQILGQKVEFLVSFYNNEISEKSEIFDDQFSVERPDGSNFTLKIRSTKLEDSAMYFCASIGRDRTYEQYFGPGTRLTVT.

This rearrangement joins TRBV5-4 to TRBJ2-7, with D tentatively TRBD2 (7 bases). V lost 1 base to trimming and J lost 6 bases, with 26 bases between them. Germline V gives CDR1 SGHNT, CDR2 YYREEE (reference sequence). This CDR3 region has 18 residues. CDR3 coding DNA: TGTGCCAGCAGCTTGACGGGAGGTCCAGGGGCGTCTGTGTTCGAGCAGTACTTC. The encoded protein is CASSLTGGPGASVFEQYF. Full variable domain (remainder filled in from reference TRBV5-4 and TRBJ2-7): ETGVTQSPTHLIKTRGQQVTLRCSSQSGHNTVSWYQQALGQGPQFIFQYYREEENGRGNFPPRFSGLQFPNYSSELNVNALELDDSALYLCASSLTGGPGASVFEQYFGPGTRLTVT.

The CDR3 sequence: CASSPRQAGTEAFF. CDR3 nucleotide sequence: TGTGCCAGCAGCCCCCGACAGGCTGGTACTGAAGCTTTCTTT. The chain links TRBV9 to TRBJ1-1; perhaps TRBD1 as D (6 bases). The V and J ends lost 4 bases and 5 bases respectively, with 15 bases between them. Germline CDR1 SGDLS, CDR2 YYNGEE. CDR3 length: 14 amino acids.

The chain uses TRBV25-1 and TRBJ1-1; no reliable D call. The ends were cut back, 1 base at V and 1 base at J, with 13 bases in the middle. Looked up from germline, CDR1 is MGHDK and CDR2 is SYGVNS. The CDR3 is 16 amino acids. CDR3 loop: CASSEWSGHPNTEAFF. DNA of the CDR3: TGTGCCAGCAGTGAATGGTCAGGTCACCCGAACACTGAAGCTTTCTTT.

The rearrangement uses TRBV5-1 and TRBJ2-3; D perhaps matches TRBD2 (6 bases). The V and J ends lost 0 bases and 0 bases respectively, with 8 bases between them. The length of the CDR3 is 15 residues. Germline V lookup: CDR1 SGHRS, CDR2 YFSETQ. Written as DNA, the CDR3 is TGCGCCAGCAGCTTGGTCGCGGGGAGCACAGATACGCAGTATTTT. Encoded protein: CASSLVAGSTDTQYF.

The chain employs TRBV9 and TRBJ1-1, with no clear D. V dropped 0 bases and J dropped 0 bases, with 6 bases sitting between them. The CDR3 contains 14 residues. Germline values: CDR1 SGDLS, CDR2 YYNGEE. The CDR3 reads CASSVEGVNTEAFF. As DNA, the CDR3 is TGTGCCAGCAGCGTAGAAGGAGTGAACACTGAAGCTTTCTTT.

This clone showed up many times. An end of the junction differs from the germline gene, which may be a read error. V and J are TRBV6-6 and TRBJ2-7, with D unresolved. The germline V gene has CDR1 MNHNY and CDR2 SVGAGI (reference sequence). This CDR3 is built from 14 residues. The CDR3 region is CASRYSGSSREQYF. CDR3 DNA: TGTGCCAGCAGGTACTCCGGTTCCTCTAGGGAGCAGTACTTC.